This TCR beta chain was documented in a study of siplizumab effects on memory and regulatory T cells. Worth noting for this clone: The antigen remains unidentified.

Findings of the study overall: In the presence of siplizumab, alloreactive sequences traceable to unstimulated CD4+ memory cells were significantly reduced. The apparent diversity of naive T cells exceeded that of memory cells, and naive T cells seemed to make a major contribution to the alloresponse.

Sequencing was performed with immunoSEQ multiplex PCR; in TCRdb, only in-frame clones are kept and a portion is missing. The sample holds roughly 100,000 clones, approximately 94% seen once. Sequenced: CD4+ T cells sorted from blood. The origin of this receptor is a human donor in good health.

This CDR3 is CASSVSGGGETQYF. CDR3 in DNA: TGTGCCAGCAGTGTTTCCGGGGGAGGAGAGACCCAGTACTTC. This sequence joins TRBV2 and TRBJ2-5, with D perhaps TRBD2 (6 bases). The CDR3 has 14 residues. V dropped 4 bases and J dropped 4 bases, with 13 bases sitting between them. CDR1 and CDR2 from the germline V gene are SNHLY and FYNNEI.